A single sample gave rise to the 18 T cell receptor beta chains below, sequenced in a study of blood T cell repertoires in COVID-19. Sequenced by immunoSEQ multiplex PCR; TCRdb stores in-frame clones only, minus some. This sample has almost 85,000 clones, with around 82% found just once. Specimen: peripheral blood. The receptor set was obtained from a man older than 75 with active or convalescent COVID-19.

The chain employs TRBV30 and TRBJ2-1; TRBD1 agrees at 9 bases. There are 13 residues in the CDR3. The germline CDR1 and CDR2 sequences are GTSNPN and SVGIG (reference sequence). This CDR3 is CAWDRASYNEQFF. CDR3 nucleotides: TGTGCGTGGGACAGGGCTAGTTACAATGAGCAGTTCTTC.

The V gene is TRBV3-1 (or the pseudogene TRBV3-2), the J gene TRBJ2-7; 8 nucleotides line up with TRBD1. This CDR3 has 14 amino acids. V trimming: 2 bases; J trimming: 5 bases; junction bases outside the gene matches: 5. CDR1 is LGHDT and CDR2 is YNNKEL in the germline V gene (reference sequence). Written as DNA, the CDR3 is TGTGCCAGCAGCCAACAGGGGGCGGGAAACGAGCAGTACTTC. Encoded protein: CASSQQGAGNEQYF.

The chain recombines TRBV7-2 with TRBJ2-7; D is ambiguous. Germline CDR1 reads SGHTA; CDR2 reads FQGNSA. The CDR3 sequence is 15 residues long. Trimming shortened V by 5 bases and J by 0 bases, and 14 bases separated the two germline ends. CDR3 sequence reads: CASSPTYSSSYEQYF. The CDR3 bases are TGTGCCAGCAGCCCAACCTACTCGAGCTCCTACGAGCAGTACTTC. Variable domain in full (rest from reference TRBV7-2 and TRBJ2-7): GAGVSQSPSNKVTEKGKDVELRCDPISGHTALYWYRQSLGQGLEFLIYFQGNSAPDKSGLPSDRFSAERTGGSVSTLTIQRTQQEDSAVYLCASSPTYSSSYEQYFGPGTRLTVT.

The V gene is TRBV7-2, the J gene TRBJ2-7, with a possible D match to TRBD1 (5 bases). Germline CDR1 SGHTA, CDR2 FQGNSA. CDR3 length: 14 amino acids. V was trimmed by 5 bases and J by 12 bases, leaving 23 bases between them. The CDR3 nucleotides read TGTGCCAGCAGCGCACGACTCTCCGGGCGTGGGGCGTACTTC. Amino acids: CASSARLSGRGAYF.

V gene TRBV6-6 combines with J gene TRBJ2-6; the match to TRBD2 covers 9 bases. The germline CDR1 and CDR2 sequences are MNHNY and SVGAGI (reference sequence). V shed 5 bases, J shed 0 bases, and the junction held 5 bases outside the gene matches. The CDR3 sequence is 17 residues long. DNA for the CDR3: TGTGCCAGCAGTCCGCTAGCGGGGTTCTCTGGGGCCAACGTCCTGACTTTC. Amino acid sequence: CASSPLAGFSGANVLTF.

CDR3 amino acids: CAVPGTARSYEQYF. DNA for the CDR3: TGTGCCGTCCCCGGGACAGCGCGCTCCTACGAGCAGTACTTC. The chain uses TRBV5-3 and TRBJ2-7, with TRBD1 matching 7 bases. TRBV5-3 qualifies as an ORF whose function is uncertain. The CDR3 is 14 amino acids. J lost 0 bases, V lost 10 bases, and 10 bases had no gene match.

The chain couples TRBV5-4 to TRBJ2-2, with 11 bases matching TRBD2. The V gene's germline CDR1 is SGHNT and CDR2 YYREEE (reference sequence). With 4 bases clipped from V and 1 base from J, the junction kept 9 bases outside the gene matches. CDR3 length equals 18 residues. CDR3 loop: CASSPVASGGLNTGELFF. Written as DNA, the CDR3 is TGTGCCAGCAGCCCGGTGGCTAGCGGGGGGCTGAACACCGGGGAGCTGTTTTTT.

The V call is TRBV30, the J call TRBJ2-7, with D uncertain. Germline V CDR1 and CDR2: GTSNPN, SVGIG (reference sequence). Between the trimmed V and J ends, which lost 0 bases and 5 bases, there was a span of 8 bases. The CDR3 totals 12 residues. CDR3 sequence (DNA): TGTGCCTGGAGTGTTCTGTTCCACGAGCAGTACTTC. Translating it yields CAWSVLFHEQYF.

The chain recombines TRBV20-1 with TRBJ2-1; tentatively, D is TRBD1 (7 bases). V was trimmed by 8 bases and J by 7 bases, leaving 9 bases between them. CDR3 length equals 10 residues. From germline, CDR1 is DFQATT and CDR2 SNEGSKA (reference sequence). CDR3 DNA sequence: TGCAGTTCAGGGGGGAATGAGCAGTTCTTC. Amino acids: CSSGGNEQFF.

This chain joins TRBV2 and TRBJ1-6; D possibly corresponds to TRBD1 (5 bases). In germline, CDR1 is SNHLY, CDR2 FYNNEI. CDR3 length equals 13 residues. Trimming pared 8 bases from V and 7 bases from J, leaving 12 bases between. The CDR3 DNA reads TGTGCCAGCCTACAGGATTTCAATTCACCCCTCCACTTT. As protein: CASLQDFNSPLHF.

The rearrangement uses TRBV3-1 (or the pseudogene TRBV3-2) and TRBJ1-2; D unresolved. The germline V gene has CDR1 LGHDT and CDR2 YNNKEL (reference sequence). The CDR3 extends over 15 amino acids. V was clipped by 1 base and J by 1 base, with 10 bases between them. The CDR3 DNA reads TGTGCCAGCAGCCAAGCCCCGCAGGATAACTATGGCTACACCTTC. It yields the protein CASSQAPQDNYGYTF.

The CDR3 DNA sequence: TGTGCCAGCAGTTACTCTCAGGTCGGAATGAACACTGAAGCTTTCTTT. The encoded protein is CASSYSQVGMNTEAFF. The V call is TRBV6-5, the J call TRBJ1-1; unclear D gene. CDR3 length equals 16 residues. Per the germline V gene, CDR1 is MNHEY and CDR2 is SVGAGI. The ends were cut back, 0 bases at V and 0 bases at J, with 11 bases in the middle.

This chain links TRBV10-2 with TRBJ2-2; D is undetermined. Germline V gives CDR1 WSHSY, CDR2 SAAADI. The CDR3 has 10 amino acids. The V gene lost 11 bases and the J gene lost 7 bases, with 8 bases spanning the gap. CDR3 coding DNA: TGCGCCGCTGGAGTCGGGGAGCTGTTTTTT. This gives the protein CAAGVGELFF.

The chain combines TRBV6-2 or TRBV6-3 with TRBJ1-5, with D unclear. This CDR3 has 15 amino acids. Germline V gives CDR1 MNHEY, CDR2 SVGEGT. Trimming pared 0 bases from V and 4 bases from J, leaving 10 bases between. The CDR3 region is CASSYSPDKNQPQHF. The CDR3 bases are TGTGCCAGCAGTTACTCCCCTGACAAAAATCAGCCCCAGCATTTT.

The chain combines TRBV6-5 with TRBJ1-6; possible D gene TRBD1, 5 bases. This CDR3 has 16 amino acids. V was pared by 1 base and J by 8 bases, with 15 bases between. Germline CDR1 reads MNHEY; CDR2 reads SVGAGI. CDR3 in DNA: TGTGCCAGCAGTTACTGGATGGGGCGGATAGATTCACCCCTCCACTTT. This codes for CASSYWMGRIDSPLHF.

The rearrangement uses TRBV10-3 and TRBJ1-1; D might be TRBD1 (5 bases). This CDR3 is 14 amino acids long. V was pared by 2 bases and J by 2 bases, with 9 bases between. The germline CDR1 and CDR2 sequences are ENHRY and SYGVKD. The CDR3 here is CAISEDRGNTEAFF. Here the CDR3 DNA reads TGTGCCATCAGTGAGGATAGGGGCAACACTGAAGCTTTCTTT.

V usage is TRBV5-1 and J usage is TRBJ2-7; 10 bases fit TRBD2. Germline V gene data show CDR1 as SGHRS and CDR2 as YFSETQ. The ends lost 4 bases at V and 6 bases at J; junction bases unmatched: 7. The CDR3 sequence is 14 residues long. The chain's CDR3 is CASSTTSGAREQYF. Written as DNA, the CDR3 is TGCGCCAGCAGCACTACTAGCGGGGCCCGCGAGCAGTACTTC.

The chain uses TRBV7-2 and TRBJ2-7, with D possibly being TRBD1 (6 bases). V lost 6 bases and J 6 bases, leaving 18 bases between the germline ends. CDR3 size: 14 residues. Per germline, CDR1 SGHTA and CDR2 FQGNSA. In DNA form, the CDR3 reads TGTGCCAGCAGTCCAACAGGGCGTTGGCGCGAGCAGTACTTC. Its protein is CASSPTGRWREQYF.